The 25 T cell receptor beta chains given below trace back to one sample, sequenced in a study of cytomegalovirus exposure and HLA in healthy donors. Both 60 Vbeta primers and 13 Jbeta primers went into the PCR. Using immunoSEQ multiplex PCR, the repertoire was profiled, and TCRdb retains in-frame clones only, with some absent. This repertoire shows some 99,000 clones, 65% to 90% found once; its top ten account for roughly 2%. The specimen sequenced was PBMCs. The receptors come from a woman between 25 and 40 years old in good health and CMV-seronegative.

This chain links TRBV6-1 with TRBJ2-2, with TRBD1 matching 9 bases. CDR3 length: 15 residues. With 1 base clipped from V and 3 bases from J, the junction kept 0 bases outside the gene matches. CDR1 MNHNS and CDR2 SASEGT come from the germline V gene. The CDR3 DNA sequence: TGTGCCAGCAGTGAAGGGACAGGGGACACCGGGGAGCTGTTTTTT. Encoded protein: CASSEGTGDTGELFF.

The genes are TRBV2 and TRBJ2-3; a weak D match, TRBD2 (6 bases). Trimming removed 11 bases from V and 1 base from J, with 13 bases in between. Germline lookup yields CDR1 SNHLY and CDR2 FYNNEI. This CDR3 has 13 residues. CDR3 bases: TGTGCCGGACGGGAGCTCCGCACAGATACGCAGTATTTT. Protein sequence: CAGRELRTDTQYF.

The rearrangement uses TRBV19 and TRBJ2-1; weak D call: TRBD1 (5 bases). V was shortened by 4 bases and J by 9 bases, with 13 bases between the two germline ends. The CDR3 runs to 13 residues. Germline CDR1 LNHDA, CDR2 SQIVND (reference sequence). The CDR3 protein is CASSKTDLTEQFF. The CDR3 nucleotides are TGTGCCAGTAGTAAGACAGATCTCACTGAGCAGTTCTTC.

This clone occurred once. V is TRBV29-1 and J is TRBJ1-2; no clear D gene. The CDR3 consists of 12 residues. V was shortened by 5 bases and J by 0 bases, with 7 bases between the two germline ends. Germline V gene sequence: CDR1 SQVTM, CDR2 ANQGSEA. The CDR3 sequence: CSVSVANYGYTF. The CDR3 DNA reads as TGCAGCGTTTCTGTAGCTAACTATGGCTACACCTTC.

The chain employs TRBV6-6 and TRBJ2-1; D perhaps matches TRBD2 (5 bases). Trimming removed 10 bases from V and 2 bases from J, with 15 bases in between. CDR3 size: 14 residues. Germline lookup yields CDR1 MNHNY and CDR2 SVGAGI (reference sequence). CDR3 nucleotides: TGTGCCACCAGGAGCGGCGTAACCTACAATGAGCAGTTCTTC. Translation: CATRSGVTYNEQFF.

The J gene is TRBJ2-2, the V gene TRBV7-9, with 7 bases identical to TRBD2. The CDR3 covers 17 residues. The germline gives CDR1 SEHNR, CDR2 FQNEAQ (reference sequence). The J segment lost 4 bases and the V segment lost 0 bases, leaving 8 bases of the junction unmatched. CDR3 residues: CASSLASSGTGTGELFF. DNA of the CDR3: TGTGCCAGCAGCTTAGCGTCCAGCGGGACGGGCACCGGGGAGCTGTTTTTT.

The chain employs TRBV13 and TRBJ2-7, with TRBD1 matching over 8 bases. This CDR3 contains 13 residues. Per the germline V gene, CDR1 is PRHDT and CDR2 is FYEKMQ (reference sequence). The trim removed 5 bases at V and 7 bases at J, leaving 7 bases unmatched. The CDR3 loop reads CASSGTGGNEQYF. In DNA, the CDR3 is TGTGCCAGCAGCGGAACAGGGGGAAATGAGCAGTACTTC.

V and J are TRBV5-4 and TRBJ2-7; 9 bases map to TRBD2. Germline V gene lookup returns CDR1 SGHNT and CDR2 YYREEE (reference sequence). The V and J ends lost 2 bases and 8 bases, in that order; junction bases with no gene match: 11. There are 15 residues in the CDR3. This chain's CDR3 is CASSLAGGGSFKQYF. CDR3 DNA sequence: TGTGCCAGCAGCTTAGCGGGGGGAGGTTCTTTCAAGCAGTACTTC.

Only one count was recorded for this clone. The chain has TRBV21-1 and TRBJ2-7; TRBD2 is the table's D call and was not checked against the DNA. TRBV21-1 is given as a pseudogene. CDR3 size: 17 residues. CDR3 coding DNA: TGTGCCAGCAGCAAAAGAGCGGAGACGCCCTGGCCCTACGAGCAGTACTTC. Translation: CASSKRAETPWPYEQYF.

This clone has more than one count but fewer than ten. V is TRBV11-2 and J is TRBJ1-2, with D possibly TRBD1 on 6 matching bases. The germline CDR1 and CDR2 sequences are SGHAT and FQNNGV. CDR3 size: 19 residues. The ends were cut back, 4 bases at V and 4 bases at J, with 28 bases in the middle. This CDR3 reads CASSSLKLGEYGTPYGYTF. The CDR3 DNA reads as TGTGCCAGCAGCTCCCTGAAGTTGGGGGAATACGGGACACCCTATGGCTACACCTTC. Filled out from reference TRBV11-2 and TRBJ1-2, the complete variable domain reads EAGVAQSPRYKIIEKRQSVAFWCNPISGHATLYWYQQILGQGPKLLIQFQNNGVVDDSQLPKDRFSAERLKGVDSTLKIQPAKLEDSAVYLCASSSLKLGEYGTPYGYTFGSGTRLTVV.

On this clone: Germline is not matched at one junction end, which may reflect a read error. The V and J genes are TRBV7-9 and TRBJ2-1; 8 nucleotides agree with TRBD2. The CDR3 sequence is 16 residues long. Germline lookup yields CDR1 SEHNR and CDR2 FQNEAQ (reference sequence). This chain's CDR3 is CSSSPTEVAGYNEQFF. The CDR3 region has the DNA TGTTCCAGCAGCCCCACGGAGGTAGCGGGATACAATGAGCAGTTCTTC.

The V call is TRBV18, the J call TRBJ2-5, with a weak D call TRBD2 (6 bases). From germline, CDR1 is KGHSH and CDR2 LQKENI. Trimming pared 7 bases from V and 1 base from J, leaving 16 bases between. The CDR3 is 15 residues long. The CDR3 region has the DNA TGTGCCAGCTTCCTCCGGGCGGGGTCCCAAGAGACCCAGTACTTC. Its protein product is CASFLRAGSQETQYF.

The V call is TRBV6-5, the J call TRBJ2-7, with 10 bases that match TRBD1. The CDR3 is 15 amino acids. Germline trimming cut 6 bases from V and 2 bases from J; bases unmatched to any gene: 7. Germline lookup yields CDR1 MNHEY and CDR2 SVGAGI. The CDR3, as DNA: TGTGCCAGCAGCCTTAACGGACAGGGGGCCTACGAGCAGTACTTC. Its protein is CASSLNGQGAYEQYF.

The chain combines TRBV7-8 with TRBJ1-6; D is perhaps TRBD1 (6 bases). The CDR3 loop spans 15 amino acids. Looked up from germline, CDR1 is SGHVS and CDR2 is FQNEAQ. V dropped 0 bases and J dropped 7 bases, with 10 bases sitting between them. CDR3 residues: CASSLAGTRNSPLHF. The CDR3 bases are TGTGCCAGCAGCTTAGCGGGGACAAGAAATTCACCCCTCCACTTT.

The genes are TRBV9 and TRBJ1-6; 8 bases line up with TRBD1. Germline V gives CDR1 SGDLS, CDR2 YYNGEE. This CDR3 spans 16 amino acids. V dropped 0 bases and J dropped 7; count of bases not matched to a gene: 6. This chain's CDR3 is CASSVDWQGANSPLHF. As DNA, the CDR3 is TGTGCCAGCAGCGTAGATTGGCAGGGGGCCAATTCACCCCTCCACTTT.

The rearrangement links TRBV5-1 to TRBJ2-5, with D unclear. CDR1 is SGHRS, CDR2 YFSETQ, per germline. This CDR3 comprises 15 residues. V shed 2 bases and J shed 0 bases, with 11 bases lying between them. The CDR3 DNA reads as TGCGCCAGCAGCTTTGGCGGAAGGTACCAAGAGACCCAGTACTTC. Amino acid sequence: CASSFGGRYQETQYF.

This chain connects TRBV7-6 to TRBJ2-5; tentative D call: TRBD1 (6 bases). Deletions cut 2 bases from V and 4 bases from J, with 14 bases between. Germline V CDR1 and CDR2: SGHVS, FNYEAQ. The CDR3 runs 15 residues. CDR3 in DNA: TGTGCCAGCAGCTTAACTTGGGGGCTCGGAGAGACCCAGTACTTC. This encodes CASSLTWGLGETQYF.

This clone was counted a few times. This chain uses TRBV10-3 with TRBJ1-1; TRBD1 might be the D (6 bases). The CDR3 loop spans 15 amino acids. Germline lookup yields CDR1 ENHRY and CDR2 SYGVKD. V gave up 2 bases and J gave up 1 base, with 11 bases separating them. The CDR3 nucleotides read TGTGCCATCAGTGAGACGCGACAGGAGAACACTGAAGCTTTCTTT. This encodes CAISETRQENTEAFF.

This chain joins TRBV7-9 and TRBJ2-1; D might be TRBD2 (5 bases). V was pared by 4 bases and J by 8 bases, with 15 bases between. The CDR3 contains 14 residues. CDR1 and CDR2 (germline): SEHNR, FQNEAQ (reference sequence). In DNA, the CDR3 is TGTGCCAGCAGCTCCGCGAGGGCTAGCCATGAGCAGTTCTTC. It specifies CASSSARASHEQFF. Complete variable domain (other parts from reference TRBV7-9 and TRBJ2-1): DTGVSQNPRHKITKRGQNVTFRCDPISEHNRLYWYRQTLGQGPEFLTYFQNEAQLEKSRLLSDRFSAERPKGSFSTLEIQRTEQGDSAMYLCASSSARASHEQFFGPGTRLTVL.

The chain is built from TRBV4-1 and TRBJ1-1; 8 bases are shared with TRBD1. Germline V CDR1 and CDR2: MGHRA, YSYEKL. With V trimmed by 3 bases and J by 3 bases, 6 bases remained unmatched. The CDR3 runs 15 residues. The CDR3 protein is CASSHQTGEYTEAFF. The CDR3 nucleotides read TGCGCCAGCAGCCACCAGACAGGGGAGTACACTGAAGCTTTCTTT.

The chain is built from TRBV7-2 and TRBJ2-7, with D uncertain. The CDR3 consists of 12 residues. Germline CDR1 is SGHTA and CDR2 is FQGNSA. Deletions cut 3 bases from V and 2 bases from J, with 5 bases between. The CDR3 sequence: CASSFPTYEQYF. CDR3 DNA: TGTGCCAGCAGCTTTCCAACCTACGAGCAGTACTTC.

The CDR3 coding sequence is TGTGCCAGCAGACAACAGGGGAGGTTGGGAAACACCATATATTTT. Protein sequence: CASRQQGRLGNTIYF. The rearrangement links TRBV6-5 to TRBJ1-3, with 7 bases aligning to TRBD1. The germline CDR1 and CDR2 sequences are MNHEY and SVGAGI. This CDR3 is built from 15 residues. V was pared by 6 bases and J by 4 bases, with 9 bases of the junction left unmatched.

The genes are TRBV5-1 and TRBJ2-2, with 7 bases that match TRBD2. The germline CDR1 and CDR2 sequences are SGHRS and YFSETQ. J gave up 5 bases and V 1 base, and 8 bases lay outside the gene matches. The CDR3 consists of 16 residues. CDR3 region: CASSLRASGNTGELFF. The CDR3 region has the DNA TGCGCCAGCAGCTTGCGTGCTAGCGGCAATACCGGGGAGCTGTTTTTT. Drawing the rest from reference TRBV5-1 and TRBJ2-2, the complete variable domain is KAGVTQTPRYLIKTRGQQVTLSCSPISGHRSVSWYQQTPGQGLQFLFEYFSETQRNKGNFPGRFSGRQFSNSRSEMNVSTLELGDSALYLCASSLRASGNTGELFFGEGSRLTVL.

The genes are TRBV19 and TRBJ2-1, with 10 bases matching TRBD2. CDR1 is LNHDA and CDR2 is SQIVND in the germline V gene (reference sequence). The CDR3 is 17 residues long. Trimming cost V 5 bases and J 0 bases; bases outside gene matches: 7. The CDR3 DNA sequence: TGTGCCAGTAGTCCTAGGACTAGCGGTAGCTCCTACAATGAGCAGTTCTTC. Translating it yields CASSPRTSGSSYNEQFF.

The chain recombines TRBV28 with TRBJ2-1, with no clear D. Germline assignment: CDR1 MDHEN and CDR2 SYDVKM. V was cut by 7 bases and J by 0 bases, with 10 bases left in between. This CDR3 is built from 14 residues. The CDR3 nucleotides read TGTGCCAGCACCGACTCCGGCTCCTACAATGAGCAGTTCTTC. It yields the protein CASTDSGSYNEQFF.